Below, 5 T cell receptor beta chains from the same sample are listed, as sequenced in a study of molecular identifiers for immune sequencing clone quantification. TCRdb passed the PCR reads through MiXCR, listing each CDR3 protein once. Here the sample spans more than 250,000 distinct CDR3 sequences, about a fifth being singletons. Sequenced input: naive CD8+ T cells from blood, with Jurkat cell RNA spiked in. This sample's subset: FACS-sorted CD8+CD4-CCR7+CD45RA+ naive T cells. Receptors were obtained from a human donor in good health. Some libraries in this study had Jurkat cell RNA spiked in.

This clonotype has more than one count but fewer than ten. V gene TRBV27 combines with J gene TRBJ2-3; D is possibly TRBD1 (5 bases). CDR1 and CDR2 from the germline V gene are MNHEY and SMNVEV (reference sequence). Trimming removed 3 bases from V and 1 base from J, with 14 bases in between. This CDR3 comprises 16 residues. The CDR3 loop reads CASSFNPGPRTDTQYF. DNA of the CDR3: TGTGCCAGCAGTTTTAATCCAGGGCCCCGCACAGATACGCAGTATTTT.

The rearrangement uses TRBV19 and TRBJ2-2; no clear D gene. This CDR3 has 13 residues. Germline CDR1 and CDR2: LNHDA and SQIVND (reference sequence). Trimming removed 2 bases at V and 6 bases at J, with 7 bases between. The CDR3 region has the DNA TGTGCCAGTAGTATACAGGTGGCCGGGGAGCTGTTTTTT. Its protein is CASSIQVAGELFF.

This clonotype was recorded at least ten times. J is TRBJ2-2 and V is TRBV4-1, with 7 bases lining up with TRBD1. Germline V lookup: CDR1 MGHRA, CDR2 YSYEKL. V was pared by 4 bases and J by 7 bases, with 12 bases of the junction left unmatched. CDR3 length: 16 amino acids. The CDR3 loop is CASSRNTGTAIGELFF. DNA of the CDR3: TGCGCCAGCAGCCGCAACACCGGGACAGCTATCGGGGAGCTGTTTTTT.

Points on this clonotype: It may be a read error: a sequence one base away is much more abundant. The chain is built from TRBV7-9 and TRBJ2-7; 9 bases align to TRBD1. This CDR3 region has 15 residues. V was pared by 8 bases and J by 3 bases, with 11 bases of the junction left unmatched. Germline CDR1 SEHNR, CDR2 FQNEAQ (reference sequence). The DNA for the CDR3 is TGTGCCAGCGGCGTCAGCACAGGGGGCTTCTACGAGCAGTACTTC. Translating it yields CASGVSTGGFYEQYF.

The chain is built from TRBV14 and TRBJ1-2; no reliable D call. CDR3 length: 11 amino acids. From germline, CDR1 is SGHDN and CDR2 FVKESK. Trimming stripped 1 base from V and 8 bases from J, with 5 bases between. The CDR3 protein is CASSQGFGYTF. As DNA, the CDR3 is TGTGCCAGCAGCCAAGGTTTCGGCTACACCTTC.